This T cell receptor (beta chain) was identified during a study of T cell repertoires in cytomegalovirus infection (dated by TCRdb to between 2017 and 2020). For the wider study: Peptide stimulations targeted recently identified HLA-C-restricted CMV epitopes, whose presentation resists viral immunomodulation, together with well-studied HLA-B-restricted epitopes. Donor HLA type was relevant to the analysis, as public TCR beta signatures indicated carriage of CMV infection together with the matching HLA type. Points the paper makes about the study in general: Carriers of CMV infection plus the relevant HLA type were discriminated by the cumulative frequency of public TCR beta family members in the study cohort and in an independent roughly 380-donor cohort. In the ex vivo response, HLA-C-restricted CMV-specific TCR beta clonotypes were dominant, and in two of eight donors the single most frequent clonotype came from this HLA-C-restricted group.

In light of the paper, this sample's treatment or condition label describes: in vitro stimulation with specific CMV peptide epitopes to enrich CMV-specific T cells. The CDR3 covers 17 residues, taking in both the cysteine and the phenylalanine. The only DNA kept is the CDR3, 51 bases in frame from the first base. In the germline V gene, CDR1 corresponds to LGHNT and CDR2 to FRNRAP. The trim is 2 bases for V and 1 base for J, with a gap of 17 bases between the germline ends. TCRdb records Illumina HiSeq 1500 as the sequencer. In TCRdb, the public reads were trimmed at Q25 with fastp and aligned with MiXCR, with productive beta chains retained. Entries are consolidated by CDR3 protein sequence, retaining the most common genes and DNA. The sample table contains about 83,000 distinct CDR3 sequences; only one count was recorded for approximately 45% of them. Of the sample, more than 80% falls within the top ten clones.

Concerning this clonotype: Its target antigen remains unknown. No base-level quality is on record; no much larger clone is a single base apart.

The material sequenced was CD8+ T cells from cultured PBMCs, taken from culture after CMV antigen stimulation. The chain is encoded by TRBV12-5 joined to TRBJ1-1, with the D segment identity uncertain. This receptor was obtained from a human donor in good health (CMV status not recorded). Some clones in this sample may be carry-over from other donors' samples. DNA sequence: TGTGCTAGTGGTTTGATCCCTTACGGACGGACGAACACTGAAGCTTTCTTT. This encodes CASGLIPYGRTNTEAFF. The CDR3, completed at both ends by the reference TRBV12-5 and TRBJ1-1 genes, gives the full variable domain DARVTQTPRHKVTEMGQEVTMRCQPILGHNTVFWYRQTMMQGLELLAYFRNRAPLDDSGMPKDRFSAEMPDATLATLKIQPSEPRDSAVYFCASGLIPYGRTNTEAFFGQGTRLTVV.